A single sample gave rise to the 17 T cell receptor beta chains below, sequenced in a study of shared clonotypes between healthy human individuals. Profiling relied on immunoSEQ multiplex PCR, and the TCRdb table lists in-frame clones only, not all of them. Here the sample spans roughly 890,000 clones, almost 95% being singletons. CD8 cells regarded as naive lacked CD45RO, were positively chosen for CCR7, and omitted terminally differentiated effector memory CD45RA+ cells. Sequencing input: naive CD8+ T cells sorted from blood. The receptor set was obtained from a man aged 25-45 years in good health.

The chain employs TRBV30 and TRBJ2-7; 7 bases match TRBD1. The CDR3 totals 14 residues. The V gene end was trimmed by 1 base and the J gene end by 1 base; junction bases not matched to a gene: 4. Germline V lookup: CDR1 GTSNPN, CDR2 SVGIG (reference sequence). CDR3 nucleotide sequence: TGTGCCTGGAGTGCCTACAGGGGTTCCTACGAGCAGTACTTC. This gives the protein CAWSAYRGSYEQYF.

This chain links TRBV27 with TRBJ1-2; the match to TRBD1 covers 7 bases. J was trimmed by 4 bases and V by 5 bases; bases with no gene match: 10. Germline V gene data show CDR1 as MNHEY and CDR2 as SMNVEV (reference sequence). CDR3 length: 15 amino acids. The CDR3 nucleotides read TGTGCCAGCAGTACAACAGGGGCCCCACCCTATGGCTACACCTTC. Protein sequence: CASSTTGAPPYGYTF.

This clone has a handful of counts. V usage is TRBV19 and J usage is TRBJ1-5; D is undetermined. The V gene's germline CDR1 is LNHDA and CDR2 SQIVND (reference sequence). The germline V and J ends were trimmed by 7 bases and 3 bases, with 7 bases remaining between them. The CDR3 runs to 12 residues. The CDR3 here is CASKYDNQPQHF. CDR3 DNA sequence: TGTGCCAGTAAGTACGACAATCAGCCCCAGCATTTT.

This chain joins TRBV18 and TRBJ1-5; D gene ambiguous. Trimming shortened V by 0 bases and J by 11 bases, and 14 bases separated the two germline ends. Germline CDR1 reads KGHSH; CDR2 reads LQKENI. The CDR3 is 14 amino acids. The CDR3 spells CASSPPNAELAQHF. In DNA form, the CDR3 reads TGTGCCAGCTCACCACCGAATGCAGAACTGGCCCAGCATTTT.

The V call is TRBV28, the J call TRBJ2-1; D is unclear. Per germline, CDR1 MDHEN and CDR2 SYDVKM. V lost 2 bases and J 5 bases, leaving 13 bases between the germline ends. This CDR3 comprises 15 residues. The DNA of the CDR3 is TGTGCCAGCAGTTTAGCCGACCAAGAGGACAATGAGCAGTTCTTC. This translates into CASSLADQEDNEQFF.

V usage is TRBV5-6 and J usage is TRBJ2-7, with 11 nucleotides matching TRBD1. The CDR3 runs to 15 residues. Germline V gene data show CDR1 as SGHDT and CDR2 as YYEEEE. J was trimmed by 4 bases and V by 5 bases; bases with no gene match: 8. In DNA, the CDR3 is TGTGCCAGCAGTACTGCCGGGACAGGGGGATACGAGCAGTACTTC. Residues: CASSTAGTGGYEQYF.

The chain is built from TRBV6-4 and TRBJ2-3; the match to TRBD2 covers 8 bases. V lost 7 bases and J lost 6; bases outside the gene matches: 3. The CDR3 runs to 12 residues. CDR1 and CDR2 (germline): MRHNA, SNTAGT. The CDR3 DNA follows: TGTGCCAGCAAGTCGGGGGGGGATACGCAGTATTTT. Protein sequence: CASKSGGDTQYF.

The rearrangement links TRBV13 to TRBJ1-5; maybe TRBD1 (6 bases). Trimming left V 5 bases short and J 7 bases short, with 15 bases between. This CDR3 spans 14 amino acids. Germline lookup yields CDR1 PRHDT and CDR2 FYEKMQ (reference sequence). CDR3 in DNA: TGTGCCAGCAGCCTCGGGGGCGCAGGGCAGCCCCAGCATTTT. Protein product: CASSLGGAGQPQHF. Variable domain in full (rest from reference TRBV13 and TRBJ1-5): AAGVIQSPRHLIKEKRETATLKCYPIPRHDTVYWYQQGPGQDPQFLISFYEKMQSDKGSIPDRFSAQQFSDYHSELNMSSLELGDSALYFCASSLGGAGQPQHFGDGTRLSIL.

The V and J genes are TRBV19 and TRBJ2-1; no definite D call. The CDR3 extends over 14 amino acids. CDR1 and CDR2 (germline): LNHDA, SQIVND (reference sequence). V lost 7 bases to trimming and J lost 5 bases, with 15 bases between them. CDR3 amino acids: CASNFGQRNNEQFF. CDR3 nucleotide sequence: TGTGCCAGTAATTTCGGGCAGAGGAACAATGAGCAGTTCTTC.

This sequence joins TRBV29-1 and TRBJ2-5; 7 bases agree with TRBD1. The trim removed 6 bases at V and 12 bases at J, leaving 4 bases unmatched. This CDR3 region has 9 residues. Germline V gene lookup returns CDR1 SQVTM and CDR2 ANQGSEA. The CDR3 is CSVGQNEYF. CDR3 nucleotide sequence: TGCAGCGTGGGACAGAACGAGTACTTC.

This chain links TRBV28 with TRBJ2-7; 7 bases align to TRBD1. This CDR3 spans 15 amino acids. Germline V gene data show CDR1 as MDHEN and CDR2 as SYDVKM. The V and J ends lost 5 bases and 5 bases, in that order; junction bases with no gene match: 12. The CDR3 reads CASSGPGTVTDEQYF. CDR3 DNA: TGTGCCAGCAGTGGACCCGGGACAGTGACCGACGAGCAGTACTTC.

The J gene is TRBJ2-6, the V gene TRBV2; D is ambiguous. The CDR3 contains 15 residues. Germline CDR1 is SNHLY and CDR2 is FYNNEI. V was clipped by 6 bases and J by 0 bases, with 9 bases between them. CDR3 DNA: TGTGCCAGCAGGGCTGGGGACTCTGGGGCCAACGTCCTGACTTTC. This codes for CASRAGDSGANVLTF.

In this sample, this clone turned up once. The gene calls are TRBV7-8 and TRBJ1-3; unclear D gene. V shed 1 base and J shed 0 bases, with 7 bases lying between them. Germline CDR1 is SGHVS and CDR2 is FQNEAQ. The CDR3 loop spans 15 amino acids. Here the CDR3 reads CASSLDGSSGNTIYF. CDR3 bases: TGTGCCAGCAGCTTAGACGGAAGCTCTGGAAACACCATATATTTT.

The chain has TRBV29-1 and TRBJ2-1, with a weak D call TRBD1 (6 bases). This CDR3 is 13 amino acids long. Germline lookup yields CDR1 SQVTM and CDR2 ANQGSEA. The V and J ends lost 6 bases and 9 bases respectively, with 18 bases between them. The CDR3 loop reads CSVEKDSRGEQFF. In DNA form, the CDR3 reads TGCAGCGTCGAGAAGGACAGTCGCGGTGAGCAGTTCTTC.

This chain joins TRBV29-1 and TRBJ2-7, with D maybe TRBD2 (6 bases). Trimming took 6 bases from V and 1 from J, leaving 10 bases between them. CDR1 is SQVTM and CDR2 is ANQGSEA in the germline V gene. The CDR3 length is 12 residues. The CDR3: CSVTDYSYEQYF. CDR3 DNA sequence: TGCAGCGTCACGGACTATTCCTACGAGCAGTACTTC.

The V gene is TRBV19, the J gene TRBJ2-7; maybe TRBD2 (7 bases). Looked up from germline, CDR1 is LNHDA and CDR2 is SQIVND (reference sequence). The CDR3 runs to 14 residues. The V end lost 3 bases, the J end lost 5 bases, and 14 bases lay between the germline ends. CDR3 amino acids: CASSIRGGGDEQYF. Written as DNA, the CDR3 is TGTGCCAGTAGTATCCGTGGCGGGGGCGACGAGCAGTACTTC.

The genes are TRBV7-3 and TRBJ2-5; 8 bases are shared with TRBD1. Germline V CDR1 and CDR2: SGHTA, FQGTGA. This CDR3 has 16 amino acids. Trimming cost V 5 bases and J 0 bases; bases outside gene matches: 8. CDR3 protein: CASSPWGQEYQETQYF. The CDR3 region has the DNA TGTGCCAGCAGCCCGTGGGGACAGGAGTACCAAGAGACCCAGTACTTC.